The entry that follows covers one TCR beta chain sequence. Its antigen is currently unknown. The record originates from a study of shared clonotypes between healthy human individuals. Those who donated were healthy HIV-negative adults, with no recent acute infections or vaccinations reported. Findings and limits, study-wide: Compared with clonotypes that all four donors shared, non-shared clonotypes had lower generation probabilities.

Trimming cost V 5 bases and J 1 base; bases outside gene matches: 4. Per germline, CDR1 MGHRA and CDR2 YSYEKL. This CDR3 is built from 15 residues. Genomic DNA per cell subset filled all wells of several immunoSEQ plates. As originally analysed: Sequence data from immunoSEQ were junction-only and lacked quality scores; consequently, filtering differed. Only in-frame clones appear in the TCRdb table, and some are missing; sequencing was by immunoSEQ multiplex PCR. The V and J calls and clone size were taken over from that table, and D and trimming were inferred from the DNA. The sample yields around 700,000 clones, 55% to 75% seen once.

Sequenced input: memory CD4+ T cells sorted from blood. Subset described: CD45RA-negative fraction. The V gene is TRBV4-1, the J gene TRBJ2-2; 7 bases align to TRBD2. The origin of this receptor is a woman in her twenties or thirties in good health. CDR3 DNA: TGCGCCAGCAGCAGCCCGGGAGGGAACACCGGGGAGCTGTTTTTT. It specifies CASSSPGGNTGELFF.